This TCR beta chain appears in the sequencing data of a study of regulatory T cells in long-lasting Graves disease. Study-level information: Over 5 years of antithyroid drugs plus positive TSH receptor antibodies defined persistent Graves' disease. Study observations and caveats: It was peripheral blood alone, not thyroid tissue, that was studied.

V was shortened by 5 bases and J by 4 bases, with 15 bases between the two germline ends. The CDR3 is 15 residues long. CDR1 and CDR2 from the germline V gene are SGHTA and FQGNSA. TCR beta libraries were built with iRepertoire HTBI primers and Arm-PCR of CDR3 regions. MiXCR was run by TCRdb on the multiplex PCR reads, yielding one entry per CDR3 protein. The table lists about half a million distinct CDR3 sequences, approximately 23% of them singletons, with around 13% in the top ten. A remark on this clonotype: Its cognate antigen is unknown.

Time point given: persistent/refractory GD, antithyroid drugs over 5 years with positive TRAb. Extracted PBMC RNA gave rise to the TCR library. The peripheral blood volume drawn was roughly 9.9 milliliters, and it was collected into EDTA tubes. This sequence originates from a female donor with Graves disease. This sequence joins TRBV7-2 and TRBJ1-3, with unresolved D. The specimen was peripheral blood mononuclear cells (PBMCs), collected when the disease was refractory, from a patient treated with antithyroid drugs. As DNA, the CDR3 is TGTGCCAGCAGCCAAGCCGCAATGGGAGGAAACACCATATATTTT. Its translation is CASSQAAMGGNTIYF.